Below, one T cell receptor beta chain is given with its context. Its specificity is not known. TCRdb independently ran MiXCR on the 5' RACE reads; one entry per CDR3 protein. The sample lists roughly 720,000 distinct CDR3 sequences; about 20% were seen once. The CDR3 covers 16 residues. Trimming took 2 bases from V and 4 from J, leaving 17 bases between them. The germline gives CDR1 SEHNR, CDR2 FQNEAQ (reference sequence). This sample is drawn from a study of identical twins. Study findings and constraints: Interpretation of the results relied on cross-sectional statistical analysis and not on following the same donors.

The same data also contributed to another study, on T cells expressing NK-cell markers. That study adds: Among eight sequenced donors, seven carried HCMV seropositivity while one was seronegative. Only alpha-beta TCR T cells were sorted in several experiments, using an anti-gamma-delta TCR antibody.

This TCR was recovered from a woman between 18 and 29 years old in good health. This chain uses TRBV7-9 with TRBJ2-5; D is perhaps TRBD2 (6 bases). Sequencing was done on a sample of PBMCs. This CDR3 is CASSLKGLEGLETQYF. CDR3 nucleotides: TGTGCCAGCAGCTTAAAAGGGCTGGAGGGGCTAGAGACCCAGTACTTC.